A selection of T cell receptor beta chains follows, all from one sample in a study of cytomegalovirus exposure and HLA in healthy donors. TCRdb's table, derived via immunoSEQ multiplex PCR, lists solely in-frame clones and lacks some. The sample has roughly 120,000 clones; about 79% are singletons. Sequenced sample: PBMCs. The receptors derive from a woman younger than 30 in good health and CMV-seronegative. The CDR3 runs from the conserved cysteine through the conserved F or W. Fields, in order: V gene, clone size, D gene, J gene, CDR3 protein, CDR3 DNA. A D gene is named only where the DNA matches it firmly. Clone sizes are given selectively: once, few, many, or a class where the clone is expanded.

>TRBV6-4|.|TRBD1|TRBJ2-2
CASSEGDRDTGELFF
TGTGCCAGCAGCGAGGGGGACAGGGACACCGGGGAGCTGTTTTTT
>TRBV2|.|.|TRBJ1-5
CASSDRGGPQHF
TGTGCCAGCAGTGACCGAGGTGGGCCCCAGCATTTT
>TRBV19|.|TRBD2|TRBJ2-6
CASSKSRGGLPGANVLTF
TGTGCCAGTAGCAAGAGCCGGGGGGGACTCCCTGGGGCCAACGTCCTGACTTTC
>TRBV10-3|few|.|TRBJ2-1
CAISESMAGAYNEQFF
TGTGCCATCAGTGAGTCGATGGCGGGTGCCTACAATGAGCAGTTCTTC
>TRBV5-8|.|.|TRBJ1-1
CASSLAGATEAFF
TGTGCCAGCAGCTTAGCTGGGGCCACTGAAGCTTTCTTT
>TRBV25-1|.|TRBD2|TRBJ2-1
CASSLAGKGDNEQFF
TGTGCCAGCAGCCTAGCGGGAAAAGGGGACAATGAGCAGTTCTTC
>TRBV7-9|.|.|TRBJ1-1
CASSLEGGARTEAFF
TGTGCCAGCAGCTTAGAGGGGGGGGCGCGTACTGAAGCTTTCTTT
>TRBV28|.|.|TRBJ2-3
CASSPPGISTDTQYF
TGTGCCAGCAGTCCACCAGGGATTAGCACAGATACGCAGTATTTT
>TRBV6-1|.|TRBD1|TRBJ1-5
CASSRTGGAGQPQHF
TGTGCCAGCTCCCGGACAGGGGGCGCGGGGCAGCCCCAGCATTTT
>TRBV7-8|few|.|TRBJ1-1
CASSLSPVSGSEAFF
TGTGCCAGCAGCTTATCACCAGTTAGCGGCTCTGAAGCTTTCTTT
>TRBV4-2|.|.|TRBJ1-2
CASSQGQRYNYGYTF
TGTGCCAGCAGCCAAGGACAGAGATACAACTATGGCTACACCTTC
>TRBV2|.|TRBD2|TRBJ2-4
CASSLAGGDIQYF
TGTGCCAGCAGTCTAGCGGGAGGAGACATTCAGTACTTC
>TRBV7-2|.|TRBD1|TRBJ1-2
CASSSGQGANYGYTF
TGTGCCAGCAGCTCCGGACAGGGGGCCAACTATGGCTACACCTTC
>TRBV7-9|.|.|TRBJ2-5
CASSLVGSALETQYF
TGTGCCAGCAGCTTAGTTGGTAGCGCGTTGGAGACCCAGTACTTC
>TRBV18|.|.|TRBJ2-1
CASSQQTDNEQFF
TGTGCCAGCTCACAACAGACCGACAATGAGCAGTTCTTC
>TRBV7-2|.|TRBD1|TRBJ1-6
CASSSSGTGNSPLHF
TGTGCCAGCAGCTCCTCCGGGACAGGGAATTCACCCCTCCACTTT
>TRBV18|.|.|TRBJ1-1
CASSPLENTEAFF
TGTGCCAGCTCACCTTTAGAGAACACTGAAGCTTTCTTT
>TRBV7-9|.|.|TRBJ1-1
CASSLVGSHRGNTEAFF
TGTGCCAGCAGCTTAGTCGGCAGCCACCGAGGGAACACTGAAGCTTTCTTT
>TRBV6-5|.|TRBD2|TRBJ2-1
CASSLRLAVYNEQFF
TGTGCCAGCAGCTTAAGACTAGCAGTATACAATGAGCAGTTCTTC
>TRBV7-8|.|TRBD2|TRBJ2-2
CASSQAGYAFNWKAGELFF
TGTGCCAGCAGCCAAGCGGGATACGCGTTTAATTGGAAGGCCGGGGAGCTGTTTTTT
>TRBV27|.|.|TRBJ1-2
CASSSKRTGNYGYTF
TGTGCCAGCAGTTCCAAACGTACGGGGAACTATGGCTACACCTTC
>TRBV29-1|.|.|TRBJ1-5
CSVAGSSNQPQHF
TGCAGCGTTGCGGGGAGCAGCAATCAGCCCCAGCATTTT
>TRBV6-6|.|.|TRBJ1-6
CASGETDRLNSPLHF
TGTGCCAGCGGGGAGACCGACAGGCTAAATTCACCCCTCCACTTT
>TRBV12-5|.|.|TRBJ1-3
CASSYFPGNTIYF
TGTGCTAGCTCTTATTTCCCCGGAAACACCATATATTTT
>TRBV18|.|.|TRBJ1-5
CASSNSGEYQPQHF
TGTGCCAGCAGTAACTCAGGTGAATATCAGCCCCAGCATTTT
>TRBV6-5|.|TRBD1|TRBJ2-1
CASRRGTGLTEQFF
TGTGCCAGCAGGCGAGGGACAGGGTTGACTGAGCAGTTCTTC